This T cell receptor (beta chain) was sequenced during a study of cytomegalovirus exposure and HLA in healthy donors. The CDR3 covers 14 residues. Germline V CDR1 and CDR2: MGHRA, YSYEKL. V was shortened by 8 bases and J by 8 bases, with 21 bases between the two germline ends. In regard to this clone: Its antigen is unknown.

Sequencing used immunoSEQ multiplex PCR; TCRdb keeps in-frame clones, though not all of them. The sample holds about 89,000 clones, about four fifths seen once. Whole-study results and caveats: Through in vitro validation, a few CMV-associated chains were shown to be specific for CMV antigens. Altogether, 150 to 200 TCR beta chains were recorded as cytomegalovirus-associated. One later analysis, an examination of the 100 to 150 validation repertoires, found that first-cohort TCR clusters tended to co-occur in them.

The sample was PBMCs. This TCR was sampled from a woman aged 18-29 years in good health and CMV-seropositive. The J gene is TRBJ1-1, the V gene TRBV4-1, with a weak D call TRBD1 (5 bases). CDR3 in DNA: TGCGCCAGCGGCAGCGGGGACTGGGGCAGGGAAGCTTTCTTT. It encodes CASGSGDWGREAFF.